This T cell receptor (beta chain) was sequenced in a study of beta chain features in type 1 diabetes. A remark on this clone: The sample contains more than one DNA sequence encoding this CDR3.

V lost 0 bases and J 4 bases, leaving 3 bases between the germline ends. Germline V CDR1 and CDR2: LNHNV, YYDKDF (reference sequence). The CDR3 totals 12 residues. The study reverse transcribed the entire isolated RNA, so it sequenced expressed TCRB transcripts. The repertoire was sequenced with immunoSEQ multiplex PCR; TCRdb's copy has only in-frame clones and lacks some. The sample lists 600,000 to 650,000 clones; 15% were seen once. This clonotype was sampled from a man aged 18 to 29 in good health. Sample: naive CD4+ T cells from blood. The V gene is TRBV15, the J gene TRBJ1-1; D not certain. The CDR3 DNA reads TGTGCCACCAGCAGAGACAGCACTGAAGCTTTCTTT. Translating gives CATSRDSTEAFF.